The present T cell receptor (beta chain) was sequenced within a study of beta chain features in type 1 diabetes. Study-wide results and limits: A moderate, significant TCRB CDR3 shortening appeared in type 1 diabetes across four CD4+ subsets.

The isolated RNA, all of it, was reverse transcribed, so expressed TCRB transcripts were what got sequenced. Sequencing used immunoSEQ multiplex PCR; TCRdb keeps in-frame clones, though not all of them. The sample shows hundreds of thousands of clones, over 12% of them seen only once. This clone came up a few times. Its antigen is as yet unknown. The length of the CDR3 is 15 residues. The V end was cut by 2 bases, the J end by 8 bases, with 16 bases between. The germline V gene encodes CDR1 MDHEN and CDR2 SYDVKM. Sequenced input: naive CD4+ T cells from blood. V and J are TRBV28 and TRBJ1-5; D gene ambiguous. The sequence derives from a man aged 18 to 29 with type 1 diabetes. CDR3 DNA sequence: TGTGCCAGCAGTTTAGTGGGTGAGGGATCGAAGCCCCAGCATTTT. Protein sequence: CASSLVGEGSKPQHF.